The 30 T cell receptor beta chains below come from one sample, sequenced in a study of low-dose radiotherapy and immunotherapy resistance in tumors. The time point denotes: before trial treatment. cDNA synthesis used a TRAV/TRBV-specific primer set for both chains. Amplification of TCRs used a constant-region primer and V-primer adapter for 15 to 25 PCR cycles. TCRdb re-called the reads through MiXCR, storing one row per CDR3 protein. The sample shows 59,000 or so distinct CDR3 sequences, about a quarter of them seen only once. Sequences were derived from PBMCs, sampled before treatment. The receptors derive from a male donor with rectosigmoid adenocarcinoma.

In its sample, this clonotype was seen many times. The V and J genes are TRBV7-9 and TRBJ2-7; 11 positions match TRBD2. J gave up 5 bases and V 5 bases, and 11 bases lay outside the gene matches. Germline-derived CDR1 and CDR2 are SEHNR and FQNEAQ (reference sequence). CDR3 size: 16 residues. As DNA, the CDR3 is TGTGCCAGCAGCAATCCCATGACTAGCGGGACTGACGAGCAGTACTTC. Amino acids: CASSNPMTSGTDEQYF.

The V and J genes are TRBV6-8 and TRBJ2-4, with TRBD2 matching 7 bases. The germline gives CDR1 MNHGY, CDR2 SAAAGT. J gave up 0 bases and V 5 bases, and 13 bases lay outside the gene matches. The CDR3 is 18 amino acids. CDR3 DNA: TGTGCCAGCAGTCCCGGACTAGGGCAGATACTAGCCAAAAACATTCAGTACTTC. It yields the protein CASSPGLGQILAKNIQYF.

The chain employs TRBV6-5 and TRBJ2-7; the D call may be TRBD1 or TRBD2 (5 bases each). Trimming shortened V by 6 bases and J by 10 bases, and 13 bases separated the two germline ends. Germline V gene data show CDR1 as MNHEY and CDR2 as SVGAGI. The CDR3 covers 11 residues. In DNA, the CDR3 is TGTGCCAGCAGGGCCGGGACCAGACAGTACTTC. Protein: CASRAGTRQYF.

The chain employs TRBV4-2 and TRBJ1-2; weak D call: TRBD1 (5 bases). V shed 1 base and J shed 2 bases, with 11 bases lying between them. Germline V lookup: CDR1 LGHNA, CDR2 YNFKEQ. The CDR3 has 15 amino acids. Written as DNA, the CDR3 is TGTGCCAGCAGCCAAGCCCTTGGACAAAACTATGGCTACACCTTC. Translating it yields CASSQALGQNYGYTF.

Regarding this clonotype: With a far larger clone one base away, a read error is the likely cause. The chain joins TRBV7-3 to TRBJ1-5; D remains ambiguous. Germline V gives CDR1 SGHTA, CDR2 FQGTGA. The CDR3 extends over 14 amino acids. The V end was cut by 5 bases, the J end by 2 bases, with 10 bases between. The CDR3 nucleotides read TGTGCCAGCAGCGGTTTTTATGGCAATCAGCCCCAGCATTTT. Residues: CASSGFYGNQPQHF.

CDR3 in amino acids: CSARRGNTGELFF. The DNA of the CDR3 is TGCAGTGCTAGACGGGGGAACACCGGGGAGCTGTTTTTT. The chain couples TRBV20-1 to TRBJ2-2; weak D call: TRBD2 (5 bases). The CDR3 has 13 amino acids. With 2 bases removed from V and 1 base from J, the gap between germline ends came to 5 bases. In germline, CDR1 is DFQATT, CDR2 SNEGSKA (reference sequence).

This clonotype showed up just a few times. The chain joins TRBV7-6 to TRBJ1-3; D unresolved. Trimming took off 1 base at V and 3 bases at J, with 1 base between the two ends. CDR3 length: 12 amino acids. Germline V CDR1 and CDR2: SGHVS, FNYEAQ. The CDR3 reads CASSLGGNTIYF. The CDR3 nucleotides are TGTGCCAGCAGCTTAGGTGGAAACACCATATATTTT.

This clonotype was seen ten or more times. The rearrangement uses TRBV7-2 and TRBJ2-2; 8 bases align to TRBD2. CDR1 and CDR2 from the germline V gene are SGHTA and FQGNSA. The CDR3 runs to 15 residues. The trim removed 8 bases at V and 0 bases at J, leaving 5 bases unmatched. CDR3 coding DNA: TGTGCCAGCCTTGGAGCGGGGGCGAACACCGGGGAGCTGTTTTTT. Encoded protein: CASLGAGANTGELFF.

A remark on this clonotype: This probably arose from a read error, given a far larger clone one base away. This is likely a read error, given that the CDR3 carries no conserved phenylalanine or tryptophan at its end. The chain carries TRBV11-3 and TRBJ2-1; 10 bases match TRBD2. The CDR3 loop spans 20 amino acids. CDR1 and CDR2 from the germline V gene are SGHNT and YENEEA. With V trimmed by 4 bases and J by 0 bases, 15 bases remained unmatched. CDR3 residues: CASSSRPGTSAIRSYNEQFL. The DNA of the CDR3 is TGTGCCAGCAGCTCTCGACCCGGGACTAGCGCTATCCGCTCCTACAATGAGCAGTTCCTC.

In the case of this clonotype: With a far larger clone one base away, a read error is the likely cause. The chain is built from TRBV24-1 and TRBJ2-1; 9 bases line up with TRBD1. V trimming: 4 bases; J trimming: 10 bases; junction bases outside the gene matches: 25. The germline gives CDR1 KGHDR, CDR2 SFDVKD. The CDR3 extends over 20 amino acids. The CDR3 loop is CATSDLYDPAGTGNPYEQFF. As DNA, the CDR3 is TGTGCCACCAGTGACTTATACGACCCGGCCGGGACAGGGAATCCCTACGAGCAGTTCTTC.

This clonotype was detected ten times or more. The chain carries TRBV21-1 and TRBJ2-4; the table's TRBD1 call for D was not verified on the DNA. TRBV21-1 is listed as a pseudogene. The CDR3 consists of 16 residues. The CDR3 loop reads CASSKPPFGQTNIQYF. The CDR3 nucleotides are TGTGCCAGCAGCAAACCCCCCTTTGGCCAGACAAACATTCAGTACTTC.

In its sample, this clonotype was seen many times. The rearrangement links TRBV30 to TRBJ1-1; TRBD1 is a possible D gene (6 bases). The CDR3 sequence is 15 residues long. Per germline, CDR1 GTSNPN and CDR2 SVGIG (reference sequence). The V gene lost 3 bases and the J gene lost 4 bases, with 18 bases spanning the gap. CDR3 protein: CAWRSGATMGTEAFF. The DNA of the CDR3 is TGTGCCTGGAGGTCAGGGGCAACCATGGGCACTGAAGCTTTCTTT. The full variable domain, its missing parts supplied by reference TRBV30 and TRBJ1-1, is SQTIHQWPATLVQPVGSPLSLECTVEGTSNPNLYWYRQAAGRGLQLLFYSVGIGQISSEVPQNLSASRPQDRQFILSSKKLLLSDSGFYLCAWRSGATMGTEAFFGQGTRLTVV.

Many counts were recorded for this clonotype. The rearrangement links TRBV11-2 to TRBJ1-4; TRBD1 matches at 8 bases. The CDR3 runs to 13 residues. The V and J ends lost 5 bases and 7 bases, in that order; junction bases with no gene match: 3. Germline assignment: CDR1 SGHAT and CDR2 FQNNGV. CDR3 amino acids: CASSARGLEKLFF. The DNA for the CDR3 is TGTGCCAGCAGCGCCAGGGGGCTTGAAAAACTGTTTTTT.

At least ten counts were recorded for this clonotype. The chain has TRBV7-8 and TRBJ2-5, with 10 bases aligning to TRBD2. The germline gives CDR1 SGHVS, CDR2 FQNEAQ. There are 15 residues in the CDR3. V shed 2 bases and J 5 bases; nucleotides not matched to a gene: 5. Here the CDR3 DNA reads TGTGCCAGCAGCTTACAGCGGGGGGGCCGGGAGACCCAGTACTTC. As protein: CASSLQRGGRETQYF.

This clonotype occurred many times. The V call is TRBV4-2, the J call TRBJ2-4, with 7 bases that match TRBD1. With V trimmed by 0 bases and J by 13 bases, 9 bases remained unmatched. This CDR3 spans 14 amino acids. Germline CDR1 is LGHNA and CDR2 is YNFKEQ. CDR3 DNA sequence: TGTGCCAGCAGCCAAGATAAGACGACAGGGCTACAGTACTTC. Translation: CASSQDKTTGLQYF.

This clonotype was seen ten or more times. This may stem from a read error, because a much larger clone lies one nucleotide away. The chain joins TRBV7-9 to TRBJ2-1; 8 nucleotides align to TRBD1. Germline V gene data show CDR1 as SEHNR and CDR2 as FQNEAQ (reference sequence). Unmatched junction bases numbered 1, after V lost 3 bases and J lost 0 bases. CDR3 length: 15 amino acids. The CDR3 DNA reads TGTGCCAGCAGCTTGACAGGGGCCTCCTACAATGAGCAGTTCTTC. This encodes CASSLTGASYNEQFF.

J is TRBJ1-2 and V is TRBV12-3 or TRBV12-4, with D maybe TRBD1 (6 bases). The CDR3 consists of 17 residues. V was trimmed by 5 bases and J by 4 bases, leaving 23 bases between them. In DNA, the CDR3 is TGTGCCAGCAGTATATCACCGGGACAACGGACAACCTATGGCTACACCTTC. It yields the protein CASSISPGQRTTYGYTF.

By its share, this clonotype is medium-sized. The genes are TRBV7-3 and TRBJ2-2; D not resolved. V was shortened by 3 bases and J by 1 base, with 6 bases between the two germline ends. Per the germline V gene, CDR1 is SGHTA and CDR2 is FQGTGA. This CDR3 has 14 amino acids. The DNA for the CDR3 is TGTGCCAGCAGCTTTGGCGAGAACACCGGGGAGCTGTTTTTT. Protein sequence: CASSFGENTGELFF.

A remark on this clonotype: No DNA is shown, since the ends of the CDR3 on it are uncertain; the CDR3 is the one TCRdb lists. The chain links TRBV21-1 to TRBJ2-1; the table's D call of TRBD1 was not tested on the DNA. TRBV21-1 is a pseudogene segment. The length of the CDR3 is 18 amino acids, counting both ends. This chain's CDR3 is CASSIYLCSAGPYNEQFF.

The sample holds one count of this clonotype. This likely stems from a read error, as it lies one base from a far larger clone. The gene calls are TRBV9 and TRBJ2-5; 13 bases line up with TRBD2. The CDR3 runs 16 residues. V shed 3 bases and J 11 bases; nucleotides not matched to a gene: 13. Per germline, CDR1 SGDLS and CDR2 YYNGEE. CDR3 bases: TGTGCCAGCAGCGCAACCGGGACTAGCGGGAACAATGAGCAGTACTTC. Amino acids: CASSATGTSGNNEQYF.

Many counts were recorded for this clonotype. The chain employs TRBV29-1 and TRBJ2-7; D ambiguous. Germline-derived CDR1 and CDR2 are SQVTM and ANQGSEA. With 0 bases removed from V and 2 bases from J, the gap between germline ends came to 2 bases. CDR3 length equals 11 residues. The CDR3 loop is CSVEEAYEQYF. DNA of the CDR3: TGCAGCGTTGAAGAGGCCTACGAGCAGTACTTC.

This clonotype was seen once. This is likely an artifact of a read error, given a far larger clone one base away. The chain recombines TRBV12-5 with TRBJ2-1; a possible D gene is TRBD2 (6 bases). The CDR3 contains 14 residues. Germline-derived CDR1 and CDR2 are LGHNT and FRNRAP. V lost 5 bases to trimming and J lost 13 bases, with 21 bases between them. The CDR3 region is CASGPEGRKETQFF. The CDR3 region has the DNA TGTGCTAGTGGTCCGGAGGGGCGGAAAGAGACCCAGTTCTTC. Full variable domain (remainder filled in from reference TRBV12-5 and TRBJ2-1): DARVTQTPRHKVTEMGQEVTMRCQPILGHNTVFWYRQTMMQGLELLAYFRNRAPLDDSGMPKDRFSAEMPDATLATLKIQPSEPRDSAVYFCASGPEGRKETQFFGPGTRLTVL.

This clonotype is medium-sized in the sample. The CDR3 loop reads CASSTPRGGGTEAFF. The CDR3 coding sequence is TGTGCCAGCAGTACGCCTCGCGGGGGGGGCACTGAAGCTTTCTTT. The V call is TRBV6-8, the J call TRBJ1-1, with D perhaps matching TRBD1 (5 bases). Germline loops: CDR1 MNHGY, CDR2 SAAAGT. Deletions cut 5 bases from V and 4 bases from J, with 17 bases between. This CDR3 comprises 15 residues.

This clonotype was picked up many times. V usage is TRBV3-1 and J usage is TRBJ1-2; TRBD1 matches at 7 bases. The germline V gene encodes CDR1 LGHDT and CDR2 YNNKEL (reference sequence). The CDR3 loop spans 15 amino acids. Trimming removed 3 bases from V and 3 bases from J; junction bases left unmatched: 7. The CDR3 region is CASSQTGNGDYGYTF. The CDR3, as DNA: TGTGCCAGCAGCCAGACAGGGAATGGGGACTATGGCTACACCTTC. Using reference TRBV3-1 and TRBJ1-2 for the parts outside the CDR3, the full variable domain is DTAVSQTPKYLVTQMGNDKSIKCEQNLGHDTMYWYKQDSKKFLKIMFSYNNKELIINETVPNRFSPKSPDKAHLNLHINSLELGDSAVYFCASSQTGNGDYGYTFGSGTRLTVV.

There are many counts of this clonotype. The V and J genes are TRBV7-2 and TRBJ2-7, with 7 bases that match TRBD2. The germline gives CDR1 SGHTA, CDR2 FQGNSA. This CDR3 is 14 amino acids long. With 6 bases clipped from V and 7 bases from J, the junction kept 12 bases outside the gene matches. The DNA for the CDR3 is TGTGCCAGCAGAAATAAGCCGGGGGGTACGGAGCAGTACTTC. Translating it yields CASRNKPGGTEQYF.

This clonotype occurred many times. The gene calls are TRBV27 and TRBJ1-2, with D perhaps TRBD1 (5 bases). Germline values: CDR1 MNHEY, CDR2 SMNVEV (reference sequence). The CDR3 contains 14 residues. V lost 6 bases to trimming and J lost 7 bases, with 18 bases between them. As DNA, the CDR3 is TGTGCCAGCAGATTCCTTGGGGGGGAAGGTGGCTACACCTTC. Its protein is CASRFLGGEGGYTF.

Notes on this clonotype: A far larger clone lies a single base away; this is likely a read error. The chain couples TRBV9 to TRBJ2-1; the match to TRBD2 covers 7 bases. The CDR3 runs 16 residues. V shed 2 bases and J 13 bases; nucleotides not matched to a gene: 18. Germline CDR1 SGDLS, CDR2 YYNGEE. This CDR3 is CASSVQDLAVGETQFF. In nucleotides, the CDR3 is TGTGCCAGCAGCGTCCAAGACCTAGCGGTGGGGGAGACCCAGTTCTTC.

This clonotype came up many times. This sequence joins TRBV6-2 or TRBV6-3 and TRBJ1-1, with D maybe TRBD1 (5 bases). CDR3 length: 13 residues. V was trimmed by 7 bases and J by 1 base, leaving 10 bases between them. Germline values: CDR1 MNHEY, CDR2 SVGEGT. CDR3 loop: CASTETANTEAFF. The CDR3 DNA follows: TGTGCCAGCACCGAGACAGCGAACACTGAAGCTTTCTTT.

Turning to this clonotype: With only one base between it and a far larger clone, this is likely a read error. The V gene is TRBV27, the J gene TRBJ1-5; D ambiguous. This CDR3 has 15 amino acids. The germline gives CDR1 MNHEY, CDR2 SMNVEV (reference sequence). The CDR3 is CAGSLLPFINQPQHF. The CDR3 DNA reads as TGTGCCGGCAGTCTTCTCCCTTTTATCAATCAGCCCCAGCATTTT.

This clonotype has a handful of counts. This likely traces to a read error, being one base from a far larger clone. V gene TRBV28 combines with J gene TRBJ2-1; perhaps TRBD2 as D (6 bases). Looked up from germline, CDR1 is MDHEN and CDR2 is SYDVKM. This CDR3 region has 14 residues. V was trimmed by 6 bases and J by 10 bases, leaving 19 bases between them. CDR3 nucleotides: TGTGCCAGCAGAGGCATAGCGGTTACCTACGAGCAGTTCTTC. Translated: CASRGIAVTYEQFF.